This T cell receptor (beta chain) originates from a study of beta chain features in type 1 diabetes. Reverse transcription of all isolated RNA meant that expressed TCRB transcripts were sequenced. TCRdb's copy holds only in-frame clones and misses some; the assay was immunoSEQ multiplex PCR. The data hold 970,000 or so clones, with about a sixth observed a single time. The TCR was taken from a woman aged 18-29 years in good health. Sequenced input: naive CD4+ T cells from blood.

The CDR3 coding sequence is TGTGCCAGCAGTTCCCCCGGACTAGGACCCCCCAATGAGCAGTTCTTC. Translation: CASSSPGLGPPNEQFF. The chain joins TRBV28 to TRBJ2-1, with 7 bases identical to TRBD2. CDR1 MDHEN and CDR2 SYDVKM come from the germline V gene. V shed 4 bases, J shed 6 bases, and the junction held 12 bases outside the gene matches. The CDR3 extends over 16 amino acids.